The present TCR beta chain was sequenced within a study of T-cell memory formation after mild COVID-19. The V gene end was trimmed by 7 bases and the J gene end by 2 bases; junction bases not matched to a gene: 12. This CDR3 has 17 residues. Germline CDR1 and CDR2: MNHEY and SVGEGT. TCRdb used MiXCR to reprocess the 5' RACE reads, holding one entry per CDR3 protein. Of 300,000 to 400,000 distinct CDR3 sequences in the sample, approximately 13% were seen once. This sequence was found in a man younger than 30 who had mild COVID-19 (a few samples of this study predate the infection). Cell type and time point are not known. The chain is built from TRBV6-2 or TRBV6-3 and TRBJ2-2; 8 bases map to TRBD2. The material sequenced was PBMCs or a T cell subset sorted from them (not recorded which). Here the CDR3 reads CASIQFLAGLNTGELFF. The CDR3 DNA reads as TGTGCCAGCATCCAATTCCTAGCGGGTCTTAACACCGGGGAGCTGTTTTTT.